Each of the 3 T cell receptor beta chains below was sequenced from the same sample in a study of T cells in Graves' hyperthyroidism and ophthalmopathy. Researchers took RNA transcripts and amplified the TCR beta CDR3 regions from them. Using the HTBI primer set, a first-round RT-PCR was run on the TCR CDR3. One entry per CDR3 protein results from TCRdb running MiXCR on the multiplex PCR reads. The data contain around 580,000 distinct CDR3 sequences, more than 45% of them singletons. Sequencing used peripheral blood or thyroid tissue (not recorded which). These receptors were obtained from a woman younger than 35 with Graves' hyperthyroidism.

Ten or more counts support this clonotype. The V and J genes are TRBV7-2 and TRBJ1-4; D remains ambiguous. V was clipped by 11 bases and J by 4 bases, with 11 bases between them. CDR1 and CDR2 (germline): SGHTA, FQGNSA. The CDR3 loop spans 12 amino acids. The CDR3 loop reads CASGPYNEKLFF. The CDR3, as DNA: TGTGCCTCCGGCCCGTATAATGAAAAACTGTTTTTT.

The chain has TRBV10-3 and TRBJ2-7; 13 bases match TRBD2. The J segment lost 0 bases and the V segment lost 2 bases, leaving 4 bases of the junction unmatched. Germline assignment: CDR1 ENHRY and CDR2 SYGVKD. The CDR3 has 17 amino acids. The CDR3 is CAISERGTSGVSYEQYF. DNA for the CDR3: TGTGCCATCAGTGAGAGGGGGACTAGCGGGGTCTCCTACGAGCAGTACTTC.

CDR3 sequence (DNA): TGTGCCACCAGTGGGCAGGGAGTCAATCAGCCCCAGCATTTT. Amino acid sequence: CATSGQGVNQPQHF. This chain joins TRBV24-1 and TRBJ1-5; the D gene is possibly TRBD1 (5 bases). Germline CDR1 reads KGHDR; CDR2 reads SFDVKD. V was pared by 5 bases and J by 3 bases, with 10 bases between. The CDR3 runs to 14 residues.